This T cell receptor beta chain emerged from a study of cytomegalovirus exposure and HLA in healthy donors (dated by TCRdb to about 2017). Regarding the study in general: The 670 or so repertoires of the first cohort and the 110 or so validation repertoires were produced on the same platform, according to a later analysis. The study aimed to test whether signatures of past pathogen exposure could be identified by cataloging public T cell receptors. Along with the approximately 700-subject first cohort, a separate validation cohort of over a hundred different subjects was used. The study combined high-throughput TCR immunosequencing, statistical association of individual TCRs with disease status, and machine learning to predict cytomegalovirus infection status.

Notes on this clone: Its specific antigen is unknown. Base qualities are not recorded, but no much larger clone differs from it by a single base.

The library relied on the immunoSEQ multiplex PCR assay. Regarding the original processing steps: A statistical classification framework was developed to diagnose cytomegalovirus status using the catalog of TCR beta chain sequences. Imported from immuneACCESS, the table was reduced by TCRdb to in-frame sequences with V and J called. These copies leave out some clones; in studies compared against another copy, an unresolved V gene accounts for under half, and the cause of the remainder is not known. V and J calls plus clone size are reproduced from that table; the DNA served to infer D and trimming. The sample records about 88,000 clones, roughly 84% of which are singletons. Clones ranked in the top ten supply 9.5% to 13% of the sample. The CDR3 sequence holds 14 residues, the cysteine and phenylalanine included. Just the 42-base CDR3 DNA is kept, in frame starting at base 1. Trimming leaves V shorter by 5 bases and J shorter by 6 bases, with the junction holding 10 bases beyond the gene matches. CDR1 and CDR2 were assigned from the germline V gene (reference sequence) as SSHAT and FNYEAQ.

The donors were included in the validation cohort of approximately 120 subjects, a group kept apart from the roughly 680-subject first cohort. The paper's findings and limits, for the study overall: While some public TCRs were present in many individuals, most TCR sequences turned up only very rarely across donors. Of the cluster scores, around 95% were above 0 in a later analysis, which found that TCRs clustered in the first cohort also tended to co-occur in the roughly 130 validation repertoires. The authors suggested that the approach could potentially be extended to other disease states and immunological phenotypes. The classifier was reported to diagnose cytomegalovirus status with high specificity and sensitivity in both the original cohort and the validation cohort. A total of 150 to 200 TCR beta chains were listed by the study as associated with cytomegalovirus. In vitro tests confirmed that three of the cytomegalovirus-associated TCR beta chains recognize cytomegalovirus antigens. The validation cohort had no HLA typing available for a later analysis, so co-occurrence within that cohort was assessed over all 120 or so repertoires.

Sequencing used PBMCs. The chain uses TRBV7-7 and TRBJ2-7; 7 bases in between match TRBD1. The sequence was collected from a woman younger than 35 in good health and CMV-seropositive. The CDR3 protein is CASSPMTGSGEQYF. The DNA is TGTGCCAGCAGCCCCATGACAGGGTCGGGCGAGCAGTACTTC.